Here is one T cell receptor (beta chain) with its context. Its antigen is not known. This sample was taken from a study of OX40 agonist ivuxolimab in advanced cancers. Whole-study context: Patients receiving dose escalation had hepatocellular carcinoma, melanoma, renal cell or head and neck cancer.

Profiled with immunoSEQ multiplex PCR; TCRdb holds only in-frame clones, not every one. The table includes approximately 26,000 clones, around 85% detected once. Whole-study results and caveats: At 0.1-3.0 mg/kg, partial responders had clonal expansion among the lowest observed. Compared with CD4+, CD8+ T cells on average had more expanded clones.

The TCR sequence derives from an adult with an advanced solid tumor such as melanoma, head and neck, liver or kidney cancer. Sequencing was performed on CD4+ or CD8+ T cells sorted from blood, taken in a trial of the OX40 agonist ivuxolimab.

The CDR3 spells CASSIGPSTDTQYF. In DNA, the CDR3 is TGTGCCAGCAGTATCGGGCCTAGCACAGATACGCAGTATTTT. The chain links TRBV6-5 to TRBJ2-3, with D hard to call. CDR1 is MNHEY and CDR2 is SVGAGI in the germline V gene. The CDR3 loop spans 14 amino acids. V shed 5 bases and J shed 0 bases, with 9 bases lying between them.